This entry is about one T cell receptor beta chain. Its antigen is currently unknown. Germline assignment: CDR1 SGHVS and CDR2 FQNEAQ. The CDR3 runs 16 residues. Trimming took 0 bases from V and 6 from J, leaving 14 bases between them. Depth targeted 1 in 200,000 to 1 in 1 million T cells, averaging approximately 9.3x coverage per clonotype. The protocol was immunoSEQ multiplex PCR, while the TCRdb copy is restricted to in-frame clones and leaves out a portion. The table lists around 140,000 clones, more than 70% of them singletons. These data come from a study of cytotoxic CD8 clonotypes in ibrutinib-treated CLL. Study-wide background: There were 10 to 11 relapsed/refractory patients and around 15 treatment-naive patients, and approximately 17 were IGHV unmutated.

General study results and limits: While tracking circulating CD8+ T-cell counts, baseline clonality exceeded that of age-matched healthy donors.

The material sequenced was PBMCs, taken after 36 months of ibrutinib treatment. This TCR was sampled from a human donor with chronic lymphocytic leukemia. The chain recombines TRBV7-8 with TRBJ2-2, with D possibly called TRBD1 or TRBD2 (5 bases each). The CDR3 loop reads CASSLALGPYAGELFF. CDR3 nucleotide sequence: TGTGCCAGCAGCTTAGCGCTGGGACCGTACGCCGGGGAGCTGTTTTTT.